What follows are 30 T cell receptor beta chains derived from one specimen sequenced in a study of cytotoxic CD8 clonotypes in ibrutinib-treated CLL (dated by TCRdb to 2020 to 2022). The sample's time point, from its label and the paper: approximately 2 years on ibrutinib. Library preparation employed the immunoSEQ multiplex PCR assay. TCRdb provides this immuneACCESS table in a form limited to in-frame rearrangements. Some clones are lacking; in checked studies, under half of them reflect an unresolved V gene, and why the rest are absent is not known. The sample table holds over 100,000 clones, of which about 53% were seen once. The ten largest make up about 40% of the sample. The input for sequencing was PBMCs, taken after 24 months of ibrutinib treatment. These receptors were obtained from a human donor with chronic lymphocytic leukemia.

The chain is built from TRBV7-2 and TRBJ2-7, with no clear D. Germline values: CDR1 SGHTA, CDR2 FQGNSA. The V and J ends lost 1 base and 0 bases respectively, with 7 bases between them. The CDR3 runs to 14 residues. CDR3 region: CASSLGPGSYEQYF. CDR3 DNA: TGTGCCAGCAGCTTAGGCCCAGGCTCCTACGAGCAGTACTTC.

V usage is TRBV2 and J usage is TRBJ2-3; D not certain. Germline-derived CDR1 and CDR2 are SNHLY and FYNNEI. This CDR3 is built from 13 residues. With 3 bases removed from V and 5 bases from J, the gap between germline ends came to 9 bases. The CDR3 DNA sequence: TGTGCCAGCAGTGAGGATCTCGGAGATACGCAGTATTTT. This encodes CASSEDLGDTQYF.

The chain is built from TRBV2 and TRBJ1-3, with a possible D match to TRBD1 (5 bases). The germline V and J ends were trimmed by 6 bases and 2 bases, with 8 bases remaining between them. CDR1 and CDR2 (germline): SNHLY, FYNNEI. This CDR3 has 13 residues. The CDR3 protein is CASRGGTGNTIYF. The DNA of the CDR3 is TGTGCCAGCAGGGGGGGTACTGGAAACACCATATATTTT.

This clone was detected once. DNA for the CDR3: TGTGCCAGCAGTTACCCAACTAATGAAAAACTGTTTTTT. Residues: CASSYPTNEKLFF. The chain recombines TRBV6-6 with TRBJ1-4; no firm D call. The V and J ends lost 2 bases and 0 bases respectively, with 1 base between them. This CDR3 is built from 13 residues. Germline CDR1 MNHNY, CDR2 SVGAGI (reference sequence).

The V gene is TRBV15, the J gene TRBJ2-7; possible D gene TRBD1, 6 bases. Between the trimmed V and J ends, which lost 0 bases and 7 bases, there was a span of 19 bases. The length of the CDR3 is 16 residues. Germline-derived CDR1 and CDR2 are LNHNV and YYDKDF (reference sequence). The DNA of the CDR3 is TGTGCCACCAGCAGAGATGGGGGCAGGCGGGCAGGTGAGCAGTACTTC. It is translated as CATSRDGGRRAGEQYF.

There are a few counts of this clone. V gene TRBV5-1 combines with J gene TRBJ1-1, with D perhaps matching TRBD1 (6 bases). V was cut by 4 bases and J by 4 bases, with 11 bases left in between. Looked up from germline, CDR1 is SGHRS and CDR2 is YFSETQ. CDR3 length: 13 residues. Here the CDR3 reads CASSPQGPTEAFF. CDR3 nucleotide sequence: TGCGCCAGCAGCCCACAGGGTCCCACTGAAGCTTTCTTT.

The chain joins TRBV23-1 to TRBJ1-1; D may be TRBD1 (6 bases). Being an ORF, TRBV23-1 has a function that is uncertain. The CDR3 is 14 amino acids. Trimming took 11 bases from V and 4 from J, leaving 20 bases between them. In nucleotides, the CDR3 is TGCGCCGCTCCGAGTAGGCAGGGGTCCACTGAAGCTTTCTTT. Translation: CAAPSRQGSTEAFF.

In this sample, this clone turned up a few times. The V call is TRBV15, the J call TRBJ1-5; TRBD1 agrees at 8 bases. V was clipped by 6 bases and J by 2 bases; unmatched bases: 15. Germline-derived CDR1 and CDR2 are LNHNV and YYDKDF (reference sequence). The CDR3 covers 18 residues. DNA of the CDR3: TGTGCCACCAGGAAAGGCGCAGGGGGCGTATCTGGCAATCAGCCCCAGCATTTT. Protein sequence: CATRKGAGGVSGNQPQHF. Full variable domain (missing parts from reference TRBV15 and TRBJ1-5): DAMVIQNPRYQVTQFGKPVTLSCSQTLNHNVMYWYQQKSSQAPKLLFHYYDKDFNNEADTPDNFQSRRPNTSFCFLDIRSPGLGDTAMYLCATRKGAGGVSGNQPQHFGDGTRLSIL.

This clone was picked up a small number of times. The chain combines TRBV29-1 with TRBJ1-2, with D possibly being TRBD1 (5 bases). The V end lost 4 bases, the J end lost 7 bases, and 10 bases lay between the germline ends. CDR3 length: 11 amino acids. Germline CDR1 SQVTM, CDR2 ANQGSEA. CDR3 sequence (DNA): TGCAGCGTTGTGGGGGTCGGTGGCTACACCTTC. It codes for CSVVGVGGYTF.

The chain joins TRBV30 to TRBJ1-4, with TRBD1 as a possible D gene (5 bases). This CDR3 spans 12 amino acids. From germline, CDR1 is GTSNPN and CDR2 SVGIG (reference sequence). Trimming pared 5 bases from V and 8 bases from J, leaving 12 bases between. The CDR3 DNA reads TGTGCCTGGGCACCTCGGGGGGAAAAACTGTTTTTT. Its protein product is CAWAPRGEKLFF.

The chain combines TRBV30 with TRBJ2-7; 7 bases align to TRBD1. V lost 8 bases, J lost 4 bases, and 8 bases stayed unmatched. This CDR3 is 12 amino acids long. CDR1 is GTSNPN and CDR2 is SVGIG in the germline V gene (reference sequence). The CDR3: CALGQNSYEQYF. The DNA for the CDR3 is TGTGCCCTGGGACAGAATAGTTACGAGCAGTACTTC.

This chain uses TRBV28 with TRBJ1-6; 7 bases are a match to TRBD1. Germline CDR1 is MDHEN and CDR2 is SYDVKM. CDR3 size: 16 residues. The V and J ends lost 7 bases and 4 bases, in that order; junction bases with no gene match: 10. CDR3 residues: CASTVSRTGYNSPLHF. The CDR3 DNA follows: TGTGCCAGCACCGTTTCGAGGACAGGTTATAATTCACCCCTCCACTTT. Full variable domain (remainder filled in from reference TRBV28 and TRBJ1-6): DVKVTQSSRYLVKRTGEKVFLECVQDMDHENMFWYRQDPGLGLRLIYFSYDVKMKEKGDIPEGYSVSREKKERFSLILESASTNQTSMYLCASTVSRTGYNSPLHFGNGTRLTVT.

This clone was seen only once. CDR3 DNA: TGCAGCGTCCCCGGGACAGGGGACGGCTACACCTTC. Its protein product is CSVPGTGDGYTF. The V and J genes are TRBV29-1 and TRBJ1-2, with TRBD1 matching 10 bases. The J segment lost 8 bases and the V segment lost 6 bases, leaving 6 bases of the junction unmatched. The CDR3 totals 12 residues. Germline CDR1 reads SQVTM; CDR2 reads ANQGSEA.

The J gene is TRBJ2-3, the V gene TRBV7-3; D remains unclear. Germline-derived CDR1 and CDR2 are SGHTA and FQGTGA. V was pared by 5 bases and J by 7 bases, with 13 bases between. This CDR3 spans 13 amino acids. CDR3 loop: CASSLTAAHTQYF. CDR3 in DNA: TGTGCCAGCAGCCTCACTGCCGCCCATACGCAGTATTTT.

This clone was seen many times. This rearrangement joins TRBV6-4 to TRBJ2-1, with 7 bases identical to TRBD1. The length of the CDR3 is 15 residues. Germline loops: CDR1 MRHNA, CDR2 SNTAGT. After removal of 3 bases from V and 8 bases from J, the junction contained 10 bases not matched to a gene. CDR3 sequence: CASSDRQGEAYEQFF. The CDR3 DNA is TGTGCCAGCAGTGATAGACAGGGAGAAGCGTATGAGCAGTTCTTC.

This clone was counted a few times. CDR3 nucleotides: TGCGCCAGCACCCTCGGGACAGCGAACACCGGGGAGCTGTTTTTT. This sequence encodes CASTLGTANTGELFF. This chain uses TRBV5-1 with TRBJ2-2, with 7 bases that match TRBD1. The CDR3 has 15 amino acids. Trimming cost V 6 bases and J 0 bases; bases outside gene matches: 5. Germline lookup yields CDR1 SGHRS and CDR2 YFSETQ.

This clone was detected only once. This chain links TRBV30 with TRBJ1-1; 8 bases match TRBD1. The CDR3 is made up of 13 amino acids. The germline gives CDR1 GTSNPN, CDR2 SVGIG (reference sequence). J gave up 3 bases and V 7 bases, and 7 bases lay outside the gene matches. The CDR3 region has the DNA TGTGCCTTGCGTCAGGACAGGGACACTGAAGCTTTCTTT. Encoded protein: CALRQDRDTEAFF.

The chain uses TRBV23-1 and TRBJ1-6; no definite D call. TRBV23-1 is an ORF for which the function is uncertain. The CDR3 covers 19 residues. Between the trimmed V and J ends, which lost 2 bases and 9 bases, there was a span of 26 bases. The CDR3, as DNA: TGCGCCAGCAGTCAACTAGCGTTCTCCCATAATAAGAAAGGTTCACCCCTCCACTTT. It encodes CASSQLAFSHNKKGSPLHF.

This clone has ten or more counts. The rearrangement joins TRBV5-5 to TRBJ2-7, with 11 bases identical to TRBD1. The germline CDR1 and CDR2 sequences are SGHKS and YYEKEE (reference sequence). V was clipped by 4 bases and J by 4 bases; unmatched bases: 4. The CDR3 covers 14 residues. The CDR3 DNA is TGTGCCAGCAGCCTAGGGACAGGGGGGTACGAGCAGTACTTC. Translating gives CASSLGTGGYEQYF.

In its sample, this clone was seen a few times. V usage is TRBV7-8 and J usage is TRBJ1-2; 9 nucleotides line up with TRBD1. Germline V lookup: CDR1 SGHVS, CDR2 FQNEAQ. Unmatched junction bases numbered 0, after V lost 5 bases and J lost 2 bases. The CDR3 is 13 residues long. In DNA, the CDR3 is TGTGCCAGCAGCGGACAGGGGAACTATGGCTACACCTTC. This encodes CASSGQGNYGYTF.

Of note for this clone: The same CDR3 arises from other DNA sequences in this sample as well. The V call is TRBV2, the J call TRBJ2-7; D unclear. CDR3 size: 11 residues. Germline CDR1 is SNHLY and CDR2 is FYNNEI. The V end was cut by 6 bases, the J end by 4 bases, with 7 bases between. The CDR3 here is CASRLNYEQYF. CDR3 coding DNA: TGTGCCAGCAGGCTCAATTACGAGCAGTACTTC. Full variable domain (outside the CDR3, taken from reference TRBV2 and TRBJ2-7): EPEVTQTPSHQVTQMGQEVILRCVPISNHLYFYWYRQILGQKVEFLVSFYNNEISEKSEIFDDQFSVERPDGSNFTLKIRSTKLEDSAMYFCASRLNYEQYFGPGTRLTVT.

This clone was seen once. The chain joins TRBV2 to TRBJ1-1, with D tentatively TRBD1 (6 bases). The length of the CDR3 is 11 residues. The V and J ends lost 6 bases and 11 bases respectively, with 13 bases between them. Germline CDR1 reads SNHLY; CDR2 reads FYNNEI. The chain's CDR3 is CASRRTEGAFF. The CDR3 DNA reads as TGTGCCAGCAGGAGGACAGAGGGGGCTTTCTTT. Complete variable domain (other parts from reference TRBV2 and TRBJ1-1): EPEVTQTPSHQVTQMGQEVILRCVPISNHLYFYWYRQILGQKVEFLVSFYNNEISEKSEIFDDQFSVERPDGSNFTLKIRSTKLEDSAMYFCASRRTEGAFFGQGTRLTVV.

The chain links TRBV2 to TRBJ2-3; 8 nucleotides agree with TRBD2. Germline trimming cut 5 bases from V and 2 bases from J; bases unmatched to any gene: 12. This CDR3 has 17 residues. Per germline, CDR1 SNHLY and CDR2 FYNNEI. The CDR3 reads CASSTPGGGRTTDTQYF. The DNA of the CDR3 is TGTGCCAGCAGTACCCCCGGGGGGGGCCGGACCACAGATACGCAGTATTTT.

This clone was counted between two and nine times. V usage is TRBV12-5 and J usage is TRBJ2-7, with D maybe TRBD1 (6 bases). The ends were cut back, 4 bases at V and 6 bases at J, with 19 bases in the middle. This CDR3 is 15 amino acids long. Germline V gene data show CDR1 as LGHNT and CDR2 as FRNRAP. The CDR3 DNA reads TGTGCTAGTGGTTCCTACAGGACAGAAAGTGTCGAGCAGTACTTC. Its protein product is CASGSYRTESVEQYF. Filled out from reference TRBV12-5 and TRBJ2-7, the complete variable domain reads DARVTQTPRHKVTEMGQEVTMRCQPILGHNTVFWYRQTMMQGLELLAYFRNRAPLDDSGMPKDRFSAEMPDATLATLKIQPSEPRDSAVYFCASGSYRTESVEQYFGPGTRLTVT.

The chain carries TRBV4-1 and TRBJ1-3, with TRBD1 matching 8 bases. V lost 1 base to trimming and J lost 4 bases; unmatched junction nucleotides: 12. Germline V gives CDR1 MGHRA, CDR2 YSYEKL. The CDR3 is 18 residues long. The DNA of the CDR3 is TGCGCCAGCAGCCAAGTGACAGGGGCTTCGTGGGGGGGAAACACCATATATTTT. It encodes CASSQVTGASWGGNTIYF.

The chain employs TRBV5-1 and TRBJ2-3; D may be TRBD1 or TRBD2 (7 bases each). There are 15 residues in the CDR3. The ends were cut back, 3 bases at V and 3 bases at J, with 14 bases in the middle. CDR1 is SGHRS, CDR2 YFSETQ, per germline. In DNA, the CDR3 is TGCGCCAGCAGCTCGCCAGGGGGAGGGACAGATACGCAGTATTTT. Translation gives CASSSPGGGTDTQYF.

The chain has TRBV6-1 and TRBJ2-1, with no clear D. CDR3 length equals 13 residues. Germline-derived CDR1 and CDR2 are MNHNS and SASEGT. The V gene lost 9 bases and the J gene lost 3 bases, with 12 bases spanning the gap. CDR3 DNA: TGTGCCAGTAGCCTGAGGAACTACAATGAGCAGTTCTTC. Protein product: CASSLRNYNEQFF.

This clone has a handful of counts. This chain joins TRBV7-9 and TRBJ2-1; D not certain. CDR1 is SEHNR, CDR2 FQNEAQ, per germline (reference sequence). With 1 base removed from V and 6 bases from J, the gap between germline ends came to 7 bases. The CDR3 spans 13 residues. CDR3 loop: CASSLGNGNEQFF. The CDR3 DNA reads TGTGCCAGCAGCTTAGGGAACGGCAATGAGCAGTTCTTC.

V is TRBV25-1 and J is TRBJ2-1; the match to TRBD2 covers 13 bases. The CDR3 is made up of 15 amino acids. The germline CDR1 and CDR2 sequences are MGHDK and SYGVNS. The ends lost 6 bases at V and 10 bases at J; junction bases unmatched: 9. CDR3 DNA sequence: TGTGCCAGCAGGACTAGCGGGGGGCCCCGAGGAGAGCAGTTCTTC. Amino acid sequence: CASRTSGGPRGEQFF.

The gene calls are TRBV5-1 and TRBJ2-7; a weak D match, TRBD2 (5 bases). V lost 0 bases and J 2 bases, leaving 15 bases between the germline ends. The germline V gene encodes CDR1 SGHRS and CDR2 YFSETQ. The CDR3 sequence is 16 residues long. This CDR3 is CASSLERASATYEQYF. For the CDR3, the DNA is TGCGCCAGCAGCTTGGAGAGGGCTTCCGCGACCTACGAGCAGTACTTC. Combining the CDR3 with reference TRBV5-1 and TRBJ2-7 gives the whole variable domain KAGVTQTPRYLIKTRGQQVTLSCSPISGHRSVSWYQQTPGQGLQFLFEYFSETQRNKGNFPGRFSGRQFSNSRSEMNVSTLELGDSALYLCASSLERASATYEQYFGPGTRLTVT.